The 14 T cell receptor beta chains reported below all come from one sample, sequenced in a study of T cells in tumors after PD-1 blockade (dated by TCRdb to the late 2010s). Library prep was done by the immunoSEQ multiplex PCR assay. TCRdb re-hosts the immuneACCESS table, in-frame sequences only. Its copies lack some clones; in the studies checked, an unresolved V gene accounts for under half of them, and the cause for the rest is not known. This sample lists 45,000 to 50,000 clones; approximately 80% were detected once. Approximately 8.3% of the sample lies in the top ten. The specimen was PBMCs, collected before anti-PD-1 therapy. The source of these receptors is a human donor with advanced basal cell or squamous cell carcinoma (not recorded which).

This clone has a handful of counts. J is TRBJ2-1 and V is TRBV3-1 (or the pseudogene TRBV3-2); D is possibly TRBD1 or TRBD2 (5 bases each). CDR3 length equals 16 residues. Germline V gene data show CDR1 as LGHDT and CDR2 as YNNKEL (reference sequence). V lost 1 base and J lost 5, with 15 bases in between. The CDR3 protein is CASSQGVGVLNNEQFF. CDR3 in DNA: TGTGCCAGCAGCCAAGGGGTGGGGGTACTGAACAATGAGCAGTTCTTC.

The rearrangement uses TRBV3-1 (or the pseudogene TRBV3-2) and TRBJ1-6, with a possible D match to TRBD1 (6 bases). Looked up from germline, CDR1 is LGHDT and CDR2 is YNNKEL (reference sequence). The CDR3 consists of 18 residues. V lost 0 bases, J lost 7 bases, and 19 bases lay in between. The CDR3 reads CASSQDLRVGTRNSPLHF. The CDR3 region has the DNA TGTGCCAGCAGCCAAGATCTCCGGGTGGGGACAAGGAATTCACCCCTCCACTTT.

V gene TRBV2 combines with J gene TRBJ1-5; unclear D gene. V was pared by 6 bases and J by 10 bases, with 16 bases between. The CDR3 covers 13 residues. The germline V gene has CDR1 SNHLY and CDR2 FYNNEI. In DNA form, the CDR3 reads TGTGCCAGCAGCCTGGGTGCCGCCCGACCCCAGCATTTT. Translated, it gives CASSLGAARPQHF.

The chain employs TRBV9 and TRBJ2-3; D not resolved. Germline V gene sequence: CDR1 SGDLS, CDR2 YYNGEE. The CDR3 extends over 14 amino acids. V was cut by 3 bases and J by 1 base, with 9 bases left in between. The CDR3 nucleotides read TGTGCCAGCAGCGCCCAGATCCGCACAGATACGCAGTATTTT. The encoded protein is CASSAQIRTDTQYF.

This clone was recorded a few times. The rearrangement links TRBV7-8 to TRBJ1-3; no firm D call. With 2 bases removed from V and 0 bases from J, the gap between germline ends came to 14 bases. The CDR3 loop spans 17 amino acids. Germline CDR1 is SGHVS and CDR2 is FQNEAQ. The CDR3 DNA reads TGTGCCAGCAGCTTAACCTCGACGGGAAGCTCTGGAAACACCATATATTTT. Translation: CASSLTSTGSSGNTIYF.

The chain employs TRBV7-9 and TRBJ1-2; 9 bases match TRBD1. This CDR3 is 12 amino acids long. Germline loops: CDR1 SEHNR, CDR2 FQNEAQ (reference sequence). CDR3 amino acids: CAGGQGSYGYTF. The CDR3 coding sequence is TGTGCAGGGGGACAGGGAAGCTATGGCTACACCTTC. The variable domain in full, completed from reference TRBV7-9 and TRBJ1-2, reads DTGVSQNPRHKITKRGQNVTFRCDPISEHNRLYWYRQTLGQGPEFLTYFQNEAQLEKSRLLSDRFSAERPKGSFSTLEIQRTEQGDSAMYLCAGGQGSYGYTFGSGTRLTVV.

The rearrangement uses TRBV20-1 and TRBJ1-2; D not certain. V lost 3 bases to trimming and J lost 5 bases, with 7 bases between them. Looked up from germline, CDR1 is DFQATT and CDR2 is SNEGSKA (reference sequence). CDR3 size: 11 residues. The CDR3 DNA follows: TGCAGTGCTAGTGGGCTTTATGGCTACACCTTC. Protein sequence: CSASGLYGYTF.

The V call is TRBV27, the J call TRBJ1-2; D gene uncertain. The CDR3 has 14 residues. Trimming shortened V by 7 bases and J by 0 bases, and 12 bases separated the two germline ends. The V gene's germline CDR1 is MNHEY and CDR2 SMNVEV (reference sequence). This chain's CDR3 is CASKLQETNYGYTF. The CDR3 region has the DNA TGTGCCAGCAAGCTGCAGGAGACTAACTATGGCTACACCTTC.

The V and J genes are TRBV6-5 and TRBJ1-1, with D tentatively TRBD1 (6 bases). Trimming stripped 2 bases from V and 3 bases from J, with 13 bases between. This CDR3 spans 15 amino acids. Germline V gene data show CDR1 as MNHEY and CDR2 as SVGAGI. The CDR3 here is CASSYGPGAYTEAFF. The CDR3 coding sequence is TGTGCCAGCAGTTACGGCCCGGGGGCTTACACTGAAGCTTTCTTT.

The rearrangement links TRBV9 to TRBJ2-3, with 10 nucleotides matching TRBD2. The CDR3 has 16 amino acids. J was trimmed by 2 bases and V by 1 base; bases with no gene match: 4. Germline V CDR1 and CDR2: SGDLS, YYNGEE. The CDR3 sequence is CASSVLAGGNTDTQYF. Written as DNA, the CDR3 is TGTGCCAGCAGCGTATTAGCGGGGGGAAACACAGATACGCAGTATTTT.

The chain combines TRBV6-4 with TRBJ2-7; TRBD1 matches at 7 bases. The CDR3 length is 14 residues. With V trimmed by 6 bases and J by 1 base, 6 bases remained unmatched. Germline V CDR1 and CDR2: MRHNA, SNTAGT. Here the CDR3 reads CASSERGQSYEQYF. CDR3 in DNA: TGTGCCAGCAGCGAAAGGGGGCAGTCCTACGAGCAGTACTTC.

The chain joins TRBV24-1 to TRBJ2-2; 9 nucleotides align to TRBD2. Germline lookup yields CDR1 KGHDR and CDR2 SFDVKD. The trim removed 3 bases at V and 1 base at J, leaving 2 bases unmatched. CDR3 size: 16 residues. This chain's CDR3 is CATSDPTSGNTGELFF. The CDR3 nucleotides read TGTGCCACCAGTGATCCGACTAGCGGGAACACCGGGGAGCTGTTTTTT.

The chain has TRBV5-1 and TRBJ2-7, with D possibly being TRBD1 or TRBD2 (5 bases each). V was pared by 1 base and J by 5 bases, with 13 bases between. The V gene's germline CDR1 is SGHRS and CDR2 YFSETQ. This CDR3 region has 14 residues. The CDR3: CASSLSVLGDEQYF. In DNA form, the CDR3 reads TGCGCCAGCAGCTTGTCGGTTTTGGGGGACGAGCAGTACTTC. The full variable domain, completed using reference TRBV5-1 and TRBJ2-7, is KAGVTQTPRYLIKTRGQQVTLSCSPISGHRSVSWYQQTPGQGLQFLFEYFSETQRNKGNFPGRFSGRQFSNSRSEMNVSTLELGDSALYLCASSLSVLGDEQYFGPGTRLTVT.

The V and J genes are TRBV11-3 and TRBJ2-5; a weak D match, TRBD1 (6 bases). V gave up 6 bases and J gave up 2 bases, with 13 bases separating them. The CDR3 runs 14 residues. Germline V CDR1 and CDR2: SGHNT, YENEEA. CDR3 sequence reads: CASRPRDMQETQYF. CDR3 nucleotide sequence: TGTGCCAGCAGGCCTAGGGACATGCAAGAGACCCAGTACTTC.